The 18 T cell receptor beta chains listed next were all sequenced from one sample in a study of shared T cell receptors in the human thymus (dated by TCRdb to the early 2020s). The protocol used for the library was the immunoSEQ multiplex PCR assay. What TCRdb holds here is the immuneACCESS table cut down to in-frame rearrangements. Part of the clones is not present; checked against another copy, under half of the missing clones reflect an unresolved V gene, and the others are unexplained. The sample includes hundreds of thousands of clones, with around 87% observed a single time. The top ten clonotypes cover 0.009% to 0.0095% of the sample. These same records also appear under a second study, on human thymus T cells.

The source material was thymocytes. These receptors were obtained from a boy under two years old with a congenital heart defect. Donor details come from another sample of the same person, matched by shared clones.

This chain connects TRBV19 to TRBJ2-7; 7 nucleotides align to TRBD1. The CDR3 covers 14 residues. Germline trimming cut 5 bases from V and 5 bases from J; bases unmatched to any gene: 9. Looked up from germline, CDR1 is LNHDA and CDR2 is SQIVND (reference sequence). In DNA, the CDR3 is TGTGCCAGTAGTCCAGGGACAGTTCCCAACGAGCAGTACTTC. Its translation: CASSPGTVPNEQYF.

The CDR3 bases are TGTGCCAGCAGTCCCCGGGACAGGGGGCCTGGAAACACCATATATTTT. Its translation: CASSPRDRGPGNTIYF. The V and J genes are TRBV27 and TRBJ1-3; TRBD1 agrees at 12 bases. This CDR3 has 16 amino acids. Germline V gene sequence: CDR1 MNHEY, CDR2 SMNVEV (reference sequence). Unmatched junction bases numbered 4, after V lost 5 bases and J lost 2 bases.

The V and J genes are TRBV7-2 and TRBJ2-5; the match to TRBD1 covers 8 bases. This CDR3 contains 12 residues. V lost 6 bases to trimming and J lost 4 bases; unmatched junction nucleotides: 1. Germline V gives CDR1 SGHTA, CDR2 FQGNSA. The CDR3 sequence: CASSTGGETQYF. The DNA of the CDR3 is TGTGCCAGCAGTACAGGGGGAGAGACCCAGTACTTC.

The chain couples TRBV9 to TRBJ1-1; possibly TRBD1 for D (5 bases). Germline CDR1 and CDR2: SGDLS and YYNGEE. Trimming pared 3 bases from V and 1 base from J, leaving 13 bases between. There are 15 residues in the CDR3. This CDR3 is CASSERTGKNTEAFF. CDR3 in DNA: TGTGCCAGCAGCGAAAGAACAGGCAAGAACACTGAAGCTTTCTTT.

The chain combines TRBV19 with TRBJ2-3; 11 nucleotides align to TRBD2. The trim removed 0 bases at V and 2 bases at J, leaving 10 bases unmatched. The CDR3 covers 19 residues. CDR1 and CDR2 from the germline V gene are LNHDA and SQIVND (reference sequence). The CDR3 sequence: CASSIEDGGLAEYTDTQYF. CDR3 sequence (DNA): TGTGCCAGTAGTATAGAGGATGGGGGACTAGCGGAATACACAGATACGCAGTATTTT.

The genes are TRBV5-1 and TRBJ2-3; 12 bases are a match to TRBD1. The CDR3 consists of 18 residues. Germline CDR1 is SGHRS and CDR2 is YFSETQ. V shed 4 bases, J shed 0 bases, and the junction held 9 bases outside the gene matches. CDR3 protein: CASSAPGQGAGSTDTQYF. The CDR3 bases are TGCGCCAGCAGCGCGCCGGGACAGGGGGCTGGAAGCACAGATACGCAGTATTTT. The whole variable domain, filled in from reference TRBV5-1 and TRBJ2-3, reads KAGVTQTPRYLIKTRGQQVTLSCSPISGHRSVSWYQQTPGQGLQFLFEYFSETQRNKGNFPGRFSGRQFSNSRSEMNVSTLELGDSALYLCASSAPGQGAGSTDTQYFGPGTRLTVL.

This rearrangement joins TRBV6-4 to TRBJ1-1, with D maybe TRBD1 (6 bases). V lost 6 bases and J lost 6, with 8 bases in between. The CDR3 runs 11 residues. The germline V gene has CDR1 MRHNA and CDR2 SNTAGT. CDR3 loop: CASRGGAEAFF. CDR3 bases: TGTGCCAGCAGAGGGGGAGCTGAAGCTTTCTTT.

This chain joins TRBV4-2 and TRBJ2-5, with D tentatively TRBD1 (6 bases). CDR1 is LGHNA and CDR2 is YNFKEQ in the germline V gene. This CDR3 spans 18 amino acids. V shed 0 bases and J shed 5 bases, with 22 bases lying between them. CDR3 DNA: TGTGCCAGCAGCCAAGAGATTTTTACAGGGAGAGTGGGGGAGACCCAGTACTTC. Translated: CASSQEIFTGRVGETQYF.

V is TRBV2 and J is TRBJ2-1, with D possibly matching TRBD1 (5 bases). Trimming pared 5 bases from V and 2 bases from J, leaving 10 bases between. Germline V gene sequence: CDR1 SNHLY, CDR2 FYNNEI. This CDR3 has 14 residues. CDR3 nucleotide sequence: TGTGCCAGCAGTCCAGGACAAACCTACAATGAGCAGTTCTTC. It translates to CASSPGQTYNEQFF.

This chain joins TRBV11-2 and TRBJ2-4, with 12 bases aligning to TRBD2. The CDR3 loop spans 18 amino acids. Per the germline V gene, CDR1 is SGHAT and CDR2 is FQNNGV. After removal of 1 base from V and 0 bases from J, the junction contained 4 bases not matched to a gene. CDR3 nucleotides: TGTGCCAGCAGCTTAGTTACTAGCGGGGGGTTAGCCAAAAACATTCAGTACTTC. It encodes CASSLVTSGGLAKNIQYF.

V and J are TRBV7-9 and TRBJ2-2; TRBD2 aligns across 11 bases. Germline CDR1 reads SEHNR; CDR2 reads FQNEAQ (reference sequence). There are 19 residues in the CDR3. The trim removed 2 bases at V and 4 bases at J, leaving 12 bases unmatched. The CDR3 region is CASSLPGTSGLRGTGELFF. Written as DNA, the CDR3 is TGTGCCAGCAGCTTACCAGGGACTAGCGGACTGAGGGGCACCGGGGAGCTGTTTTTT.

The V and J genes are TRBV7-3 and TRBJ2-4; 9 bases agree with TRBD1. The V gene end was trimmed by 1 base and the J gene end by 8 bases; junction bases not matched to a gene: 3. CDR1 and CDR2 (germline): SGHTA, FQGTGA. The CDR3 runs to 14 residues. In DNA form, the CDR3 reads TGTGCCAGCAGCTTAAACGGGGACAGGGACATTCAGTACTTC. It specifies CASSLNGDRDIQYF.

The CDR3 sequence: CASRGLAGLSSYNEQFF. The CDR3 bases are TGCGCCAGCAGGGGACTAGCGGGGCTTAGCTCCTACAATGAGCAGTTCTTC. The chain is built from TRBV5-1 and TRBJ2-1; 13 bases are shared with TRBD2. This CDR3 region has 17 residues. The germline CDR1 and CDR2 sequences are SGHRS and YFSETQ. Trimming cost V 5 bases and J 0 bases; bases outside gene matches: 5.

The CDR3 loop reads CASSSSRGTGDTEAFF. CDR3 nucleotides: TGTGCCAGCAGCTCCAGCCGCGGGACAGGGGACACTGAAGCTTTCTTT. The genes are TRBV28 and TRBJ1-1, with TRBD1 identical over 10 bases. V lost 6 bases and J lost 3; bases outside the gene matches: 10. Germline V gene lookup returns CDR1 MDHEN and CDR2 SYDVKM. The CDR3 loop spans 16 amino acids.

The rearrangement joins TRBV30 to TRBJ1-2, with TRBD1 identical over 7 bases. The trim removed 0 bases at V and 3 bases at J, leaving 10 bases unmatched. The CDR3 sequence is 16 residues long. The germline V gene has CDR1 GTSNPN and CDR2 SVGIG (reference sequence). The CDR3 nucleotides read TGTGCCTGGAGTGTACGTGTGAGAGGGGGCGACTATGGCTACACCTTC. Its translation is CAWSVRVRGGDYGYTF. Combining the CDR3 with reference TRBV30 and TRBJ1-2 gives the whole variable domain SQTIHQWPATLVQPVGSPLSLECTVEGTSNPNLYWYRQAAGRGLQLLFYSVGIGQISSEVPQNLSASRPQDRQFILSSKKLLLSDSGFYLCAWSVRVRGGDYGYTFGSGTRLTVV.

V gene TRBV7-9 combines with J gene TRBJ1-4; unclear D gene. Germline V gene sequence: CDR1 SEHNR, CDR2 FQNEAQ (reference sequence). V shed 0 bases and J shed 6 bases, with 8 bases lying between them. The CDR3 contains 14 residues. The CDR3 loop reads CASSLALPDEKLFF. CDR3 nucleotides: TGTGCCAGCAGCTTAGCACTCCCCGATGAAAAACTGTTTTTT.

This chain joins TRBV28 and TRBJ1-5; maybe TRBD1 (5 bases). In germline, CDR1 is MDHEN, CDR2 SYDVKM. Trimming took off 1 base at V and 5 bases at J, with 18 bases between the two ends. The CDR3 sequence is 17 residues long. The CDR3 loop reads CASSLYDWAGRDQPQHF. Written as DNA, the CDR3 is TGTGCCAGCAGTTTATATGATTGGGCAGGGAGGGATCAGCCCCAGCATTTT.

J is TRBJ2-7 and V is TRBV7-2; D is perhaps TRBD2 (7 bases). The CDR3 sequence is 16 residues long. Trimming removed 5 bases from V and 4 bases from J, with 21 bases in between. In germline, CDR1 is SGHTA, CDR2 FQGNSA. CDR3 bases: TGTGCCAGCAGCGCCCCACTGGGGGGGCGCGGGTACGAGCAGTACTTC. Translated, it gives CASSAPLGGRGYEQYF.